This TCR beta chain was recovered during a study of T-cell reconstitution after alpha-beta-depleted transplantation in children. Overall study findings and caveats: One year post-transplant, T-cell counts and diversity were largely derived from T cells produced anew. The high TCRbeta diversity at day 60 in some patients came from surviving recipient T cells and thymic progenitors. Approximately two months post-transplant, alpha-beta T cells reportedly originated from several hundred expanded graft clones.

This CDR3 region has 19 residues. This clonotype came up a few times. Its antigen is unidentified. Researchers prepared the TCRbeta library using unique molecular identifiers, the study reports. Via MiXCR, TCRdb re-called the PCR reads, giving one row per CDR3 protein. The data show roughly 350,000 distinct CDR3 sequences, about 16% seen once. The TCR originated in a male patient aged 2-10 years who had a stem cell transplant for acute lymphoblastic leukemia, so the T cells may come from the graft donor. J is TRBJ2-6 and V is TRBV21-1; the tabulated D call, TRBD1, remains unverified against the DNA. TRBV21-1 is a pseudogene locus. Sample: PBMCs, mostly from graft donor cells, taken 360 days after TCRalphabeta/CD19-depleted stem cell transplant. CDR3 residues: CASSKKQGAANSGANVLTF. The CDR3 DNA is TGTGCCAGCAGCAAAAAACAGGGGGCTGCAAACTCTGGGGCCAACGTCCTGACTTTC.